One TCR beta chain is described in this entry. Its antigen remains unidentified. With 2 bases removed from V and 1 base from J, the gap between germline ends came to 11 bases. Germline V gene sequence: CDR1 GTSNPN, CDR2 SVGIG (reference sequence). The length of the CDR3 is 14 residues. Naive CD8 populations comprised CD45RO-negative cells positively selected for CCR7, excluding terminally differentiated effector memory CD45RA+ cells. This sample stems from a study of shared clonotypes between healthy human individuals. Study as a whole: For every donor, three CD4 naive, three CD4 memory, two CD8 naive and one CD8 memory plates were used.

Generated by immunoSEQ multiplex PCR, the TCRdb table keeps only in-frame clones and is missing some. This table has some 800,000 clones, more than 85% appearing once. Findings and caveats of the study: Of the naive CD4 clonotypes, 4% to 5% were shared across a handful of donors.

The specimen sequenced was naive CD8+ T cells sorted from blood. The V and J genes are TRBV30 and TRBJ2-5; TRBD2 might be the D (5 bases). The origin of this receptor is a man under 40 in good health. CDR3 sequence: CAWSYLGAQETQYF. In DNA, the CDR3 is TGTGCCTGGAGTTATTTGGGAGCCCAAGAGACCCAGTACTTC. The entire variable domain, with the rest obtained from reference TRBV30 and TRBJ2-5, is as follows: SQTIHQWPATLVQPVGSPLSLECTVEGTSNPNLYWYRQAAGRGLQLLFYSVGIGQISSEVPQNLSASRPQDRQFILSSKKLLLSDSGFYLCAWSYLGAQETQYFGPGTRLLVL.